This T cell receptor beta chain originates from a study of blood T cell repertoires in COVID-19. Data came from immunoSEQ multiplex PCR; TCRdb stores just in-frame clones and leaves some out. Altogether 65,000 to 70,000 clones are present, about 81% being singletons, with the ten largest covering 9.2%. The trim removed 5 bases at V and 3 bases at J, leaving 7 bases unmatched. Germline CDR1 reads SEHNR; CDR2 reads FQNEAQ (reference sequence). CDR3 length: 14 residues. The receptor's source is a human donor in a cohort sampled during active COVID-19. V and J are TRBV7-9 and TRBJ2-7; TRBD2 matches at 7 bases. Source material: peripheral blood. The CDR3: CASSQSGADYEQYF. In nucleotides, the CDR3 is TGTGCCAGCAGCCAGAGCGGGGCTGACTACGAGCAGTACTTC. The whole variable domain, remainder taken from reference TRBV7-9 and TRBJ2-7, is DTGVSQNPRHKITKRGQNVTFRCDPISEHNRLYWYRQTLGQGPEFLTYFQNEAQLEKSRLLSDRFSAERPKGSFSTLEIQRTEQGDSAMYLCASSQSGADYEQYFGPGTRLTVT.